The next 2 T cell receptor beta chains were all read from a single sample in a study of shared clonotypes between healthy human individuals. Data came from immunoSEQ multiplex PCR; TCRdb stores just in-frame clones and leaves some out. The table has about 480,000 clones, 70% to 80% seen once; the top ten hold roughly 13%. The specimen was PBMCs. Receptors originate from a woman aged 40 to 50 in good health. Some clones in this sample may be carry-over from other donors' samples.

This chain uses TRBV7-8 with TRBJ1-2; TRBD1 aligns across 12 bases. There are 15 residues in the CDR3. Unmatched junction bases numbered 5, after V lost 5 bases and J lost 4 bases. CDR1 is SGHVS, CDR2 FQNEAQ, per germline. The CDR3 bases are TGTGCCAGCAGCCTTGGGACAGGGGGCGGCTATGGCTACACCTTC. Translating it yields CASSLGTGGGYGYTF. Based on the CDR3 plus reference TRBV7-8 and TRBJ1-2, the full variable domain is GAGVSQSPRYKVAKRGQDVALRCDPISGHVSLFWYQQALGQGPEFLTYFQNEAQLDKSGLPSDRFFAERPEGSVSTLKIQRTQQEDSAVYLCASSLGTGGGYGYTFGSGTRLTVV.

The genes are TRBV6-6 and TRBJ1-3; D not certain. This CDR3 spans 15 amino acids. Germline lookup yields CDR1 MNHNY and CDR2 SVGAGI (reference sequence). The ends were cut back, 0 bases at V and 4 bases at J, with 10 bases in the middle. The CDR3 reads CASSYSEGWGNTIYF. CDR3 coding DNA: TGTGCCAGCAGTTACTCCGAAGGTTGGGGAAACACCATATATTTT.